These 2 T cell receptor beta chains came from one sample sequenced in a study of patients and donors after allogeneic stem cell transplantation. MiXCR, run by TCRdb on the RT-PCR reads, gives a single entry per CDR3 protein. The profile covers tens of thousands of distinct CDR3 sequences, with around 49% appearing a single time and 50% to 75% taken by the ten largest. Material: blood, either unsorted or a sorted T cell fraction (not recorded which). All receptors come from a human donor who was either an allogeneic HSCT recipient or a stem cell or donor lymphocyte infusion donor (not recorded which). It is not recorded whose cells these are; they may come from a transplant donor.

As DNA, the CDR3 is TGTGCCAGCAGCCAGCAGGGGTATTGGTCGGAGACCCAGTACTTC. This encodes CASSQQGYWSETQYF. This chain links TRBV4-2 with TRBJ2-5; D is possibly TRBD1 (6 bases). V was shortened by 3 bases and J by 5 bases, with 16 bases between the two germline ends. The germline V gene has CDR1 LGHNA and CDR2 YNFKEQ. The CDR3 covers 15 residues.

The V and J genes are TRBV20-1 and TRBJ2-3, with 7 bases identical to TRBD2. The CDR3 is 13 residues long. Losses at the gene ends were 2 bases for V and 3 bases for J; bases not matched to a gene: 2. Germline V gene data show CDR1 as DFQATT and CDR2 as SNEGSKA (reference sequence). CDR3 protein: CSARLAATDTQYF. CDR3 nucleotides: TGCAGTGCTAGACTAGCGGCTACAGATACGCAGTATTTT.